One and the same sample provided the 13 T cell receptor beta chains below, sequenced in a study of CD8 T cells in Susac syndrome. Reverse transcription of roughly 0.5 to 1 ug RNA used random hexamers. TCRdb re-derived calls from the immunoSEQ multiplex PCR reads in MiXCR, one entry per CDR3 protein. The repertoire holds 150,000 to 200,000 distinct CDR3 sequences, with over 85% as singletons. The sample consisted of CD4+ T cells from PBMCs. The receptors derive from a human donor in good health.

This clonotype was seen a single time. The rearrangement joins TRBV7-2 to TRBJ2-7, with 10 bases matching TRBD1. Trimming removed 6 bases from V and 4 bases from J; junction bases left unmatched: 9. Germline lookup yields CDR1 SGHTA and CDR2 FQGNSA. The CDR3 is 15 amino acids. The CDR3 here is CASRPDRGRLYEQYF. As DNA, the CDR3 is TGTGCCAGCAGACCCGACAGGGGGCGCCTATACGAGCAGTACTTC. The variable domain in full, with the rest retrieved from reference TRBV7-2 and TRBJ2-7, is GAGVSQSPSNKVTEKGKDVELRCDPISGHTALYWYRQSLGQGLEFLIYFQGNSAPDKSGLPSDRFSAERTGGSVSTLTIQRTQQEDSAVYLCASRPDRGRLYEQYFGPGTRLTVT.

V and J are TRBV7-6 and TRBJ2-2; D is unresolved. This CDR3 region has 16 residues. Looked up from germline, CDR1 is SGHVS and CDR2 is FNYEAQ. The ends were cut back, 1 base at V and 0 bases at J, with 9 bases in the middle. CDR3 loop: CASSLEADPNTGELFF. The CDR3, as DNA: TGTGCCAGCAGCTTAGAGGCGGATCCGAACACCGGGGAGCTGTTTTTT.

This clonotype was observed a few times. The CDR3: CSAGTGRETQYF. In nucleotides, the CDR3 is TGCAGTGCTGGCACGGGGAGAGAGACCCAGTACTTC. The chain recombines TRBV20-1 with TRBJ2-5; maybe TRBD2 (5 bases). V was clipped by 5 bases and J by 4 bases, with 11 bases between them. The CDR3 totals 12 residues. Germline V CDR1 and CDR2: DFQATT, SNEGSKA (reference sequence).

The chain couples TRBV30 to TRBJ2-7, with D perhaps matching TRBD2 (5 bases). V lost 0 bases and J 5 bases, leaving 11 bases between the germline ends. Germline lookup yields CDR1 GTSNPN and CDR2 SVGIG (reference sequence). There are 13 residues in the CDR3. The CDR3 spells CAWSVGSGNEQYF. The CDR3 coding sequence is TGTGCCTGGAGTGTGGGGTCCGGGAACGAGCAGTACTTC.

J is TRBJ1-5 and V is TRBV12-3 or TRBV12-4; D gene uncertain. The CDR3 sequence is 13 residues long. Trimming cost V 4 bases and J 7 bases, with 11 bases left between them. CDR3 sequence (DNA): TGTGCCAGCAGTTATGGGATTAGACAGCCCCAGCATTTT. It encodes CASSYGIRQPQHF.

This clonotype was observed once. The rearrangement links TRBV29-1 to TRBJ2-5, with 10 bases identical to TRBD2. Germline V CDR1 and CDR2: SQVTM, ANQGSEA. V shed 4 bases, J shed 5 bases, and the junction held 7 bases outside the gene matches. This CDR3 contains 14 residues. CDR3 sequence (DNA): TGCAGCGTTGGAGTAGCGGGGGGTTTGGAGACCCAGTACTTC. It translates to CSVGVAGGLETQYF.

The rearrangement links TRBV5-1 to TRBJ2-7; 9 positions agree with TRBD1. The trim removed 4 bases at V and 5 bases at J, leaving 7 bases unmatched. The CDR3 spans 14 residues. In germline, CDR1 is SGHRS, CDR2 YFSETQ. The CDR3: CASSGGQGIHEQYF. The CDR3 DNA reads TGCGCCAGCAGCGGGGGACAGGGTATTCACGAGCAGTACTTC.

This chain uses TRBV20-1 with TRBJ2-1, with 8 bases matching TRBD2. V lost 1 base and J lost 7; bases outside the gene matches: 6. The CDR3 has 14 residues. Germline V CDR1 and CDR2: DFQATT, SNEGSKA (reference sequence). The CDR3 DNA reads as TGCAGTGCTAGAGTCCCGGGGGGGCATAATGAGCAGTTCTTC. Its protein is CSARVPGGHNEQFF.

This clonotype was observed a few times. This chain connects TRBV7-2 to TRBJ2-1; D unresolved. CDR3 length: 14 amino acids. Trimming removed 6 bases from V and 5 bases from J, with 14 bases in between. The germline gives CDR1 SGHTA, CDR2 FQGNSA. The CDR3 DNA is TGTGCCAGCAGACCGGGCCCCTCAGACAATGAGCAGTTCTTC. It codes for CASRPGPSDNEQFF.

The table lists this clonotype with a count of one. The DNA of the CDR3 is TGCAGTGCTTCGACAGCCGCCGGGGTTTTCTTT. Its translation is CSASTAAGVFF. The chain joins TRBV20-1 to TRBJ1-1, with D possibly being TRBD1 (5 bases). The germline V and J ends were trimmed by 5 bases and 13 bases, with 17 bases remaining between them. Germline V lookup: CDR1 DFQATT, CDR2 SNEGSKA (reference sequence). The CDR3 has 11 residues.

The chain uses TRBV9 and TRBJ2-2; D is unresolved. The CDR3 loop spans 13 amino acids. With 0 bases removed from V and 3 bases from J, the gap between germline ends came to 3 bases. Germline loops: CDR1 SGDLS, CDR2 YYNGEE. CDR3 sequence reads: CASSVEYTGELFF. The CDR3 region has the DNA TGTGCCAGCAGCGTAGAGTACACCGGGGAGCTGTTTTTT.

V and J are TRBV20-1 and TRBJ1-5; no definite D call. The CDR3 runs to 15 residues. V lost 0 bases, J lost 0 bases, and 9 bases lay in between. CDR1 is DFQATT and CDR2 is SNEGSKA in the germline V gene (reference sequence). CDR3: CSAREGRYSNQPQHF. The CDR3 DNA reads TGCAGTGCTAGAGAGGGGAGATATAGCAATCAGCCCCAGCATTTT.

V and J are TRBV27 and TRBJ2-3; maybe TRBD2 (5 bases). V was trimmed by 0 bases and J by 5 bases, leaving 6 bases between them. Germline values: CDR1 MNHEY, CDR2 SMNVEV (reference sequence). The CDR3 loop spans 13 amino acids. The CDR3 sequence: CASSLSRVDTQYF. The DNA for the CDR3 is TGTGCCAGCAGTTTATCGCGGGTAGATACGCAGTATTTT.